This is a list of T cell receptor beta chains from one sample in a study of cytomegalovirus exposure and HLA in healthy donors. Sequencing used immunoSEQ multiplex PCR; TCRdb keeps in-frame clones, though not all of them. The table records 150,000 to 200,000 clones, approximately 78% of them present only once. Sequencing was done on a sample of PBMCs. The source of these receptors is a woman in her thirties or forties in good health and CMV-seronegative. Each CDR3 is given with its conserved first and last residue. A D gene is named only where the DNA matches it firmly. Rows give clone size only sometimes, using once, few, many, or a class for an expanded clone.

J gene: TRBJ2-2
D gene: NA
CDR3 length: 12
V gene: TRBV5-1
clone size: NA
CDR3 protein: CASRTDTGELFF
CDR3 DNA: TGCGCCAGCAGGACAGACACCGGGGAGCTGTTTTTT

J gene: TRBJ2-3
D gene: TRBD2
CDR3 length: 18
V gene: TRBV4-1
clone size: NA
CDR3 protein: CASSQGGGAGGRTDTQYF
CDR3 DNA: TGCGCCAGCAGCCAAGGCGGTGGAGCGGGGGGCCGCACAGATACGCAGTATTTT

J gene: TRBJ2-5
D gene: NA
CDR3 length: 17
V gene: TRBV5-1
clone size: NA
CDR3 protein: CASSLGGRGRSGETQYF
CDR3 DNA: TGCGCCAGCAGCTTGGGGGGTAGGGGTCGATCGGGAGAGACCCAGTACTTC

J gene: TRBJ1-1
D gene: NA
CDR3 length: 13
V gene: TRBV7-9
clone size: few
CDR3 protein: CASSLTLNTEAFF
CDR3 DNA: TGTGCCAGCAGCTTAACACTGAACACTGAAGCTTTCTTT

J gene: TRBJ2-3
D gene: TRBD2
CDR3 length: 16
V gene: TRBV7-6
clone size: NA
CDR3 protein: CASSLESTGGTNTQYF
CDR3 DNA: TGTGCCAGCAGCTTAGAGTCGACCGGGGGGACGAATACGCAGTATTTT

J gene: TRBJ2-2
D gene: NA
CDR3 length: 12
V gene: TRBV5-1
clone size: NA
CDR3 protein: CASSWLTGELFF
CDR3 DNA: TGCGCCAGCAGCTGGCTCACCGGGGAGCTGTTTTTT

J gene: TRBJ1-1
D gene: NA
CDR3 length: 16
V gene: TRBV6-5
clone size: NA
CDR3 protein: CASSYTLGAANTEAFF
CDR3 DNA: TGTGCCAGCAGTTACACTTTGGGGGCGGCGAACACTGAAGCTTTCTTT

J gene: TRBJ2-7
D gene: TRBD2
CDR3 length: 15
V gene: TRBV13
clone size: NA
CDR3 protein: CASSPQRGFSYEQYF
CDR3 DNA: TGTGCCAGCAGCCCGCAGCGGGGGTTCTCCTACGAGCAGTACTTC

J gene: TRBJ2-7
D gene: NA
CDR3 length: 13
V gene: TRBV19
clone size: NA
CDR3 protein: CASSTQQGYEQYF
CDR3 DNA: TGTGCCAGTAGTACCCAACAGGGTTACGAGCAGTACTTC

J gene: TRBJ1-5
D gene: NA
CDR3 length: 17
V gene: TRBV7-8
clone size: NA
CDR3 protein: CASSLAPAGYSNQPQHF
CDR3 DNA: TGTGCCAGCAGCTTAGCGCCAGCGGGATATAGCAATCAGCCCCAGCATTTT

J gene: TRBJ2-7
D gene: NA
CDR3 length: 13
V gene: TRBV18
clone size: NA
CDR3 protein: CASSPPASYEQYF
CDR3 DNA: TGTGCCAGCTCACCACCCGCGAGCTACGAGCAGTACTTC

J gene: TRBJ1-2
D gene: NA
CDR3 length: 13
V gene: TRBV2
clone size: NA
CDR3 protein: CASRSDRIYGYTF
CDR3 DNA: TGTGCCAGCCGCTCAGACAGGATCTATGGCTACACCTTC

J gene: TRBJ1-3
D gene: NA
CDR3 length: 14
V gene: TRBV11-2
clone size: NA
CDR3 protein: CASSFQGSGNTIYF
CDR3 DNA: TGTGCCAGCAGCTTCCAGGGGTCTGGAAACACCATATATTTT

J gene: TRBJ1-4
D gene: TRBD1
CDR3 length: 15
V gene: TRBV28
clone size: NA
CDR3 protein: CASSIEDRASEKLFF
CDR3 DNA: TGTGCCAGCAGTATAGAGGACAGGGCGAGTGAAAAACTGTTTTTT

J gene: TRBJ1-1
D gene: NA
CDR3 length: 14
V gene: TRBV19
clone size: many
CDR3 protein: CASSMMTMNTEAFF
CDR3 DNA: TGTGCCAGTAGTATGATGACAATGAACACTGAAGCTTTCTTT

J gene: TRBJ1-5
D gene: TRBD1
CDR3 length: 14
V gene: TRBV5-1
clone size: NA
CDR3 protein: CASSLDTGDQPQHF
CDR3 DNA: TGCGCCAGCAGCTTGGATACAGGGGATCAGCCCCAGCATTTT

J gene: TRBJ2-7
D gene: TRBD2
CDR3 length: 19
V gene: TRBV10-3
clone size: NA
CDR3 protein: CAISDPGGILGLAGVEQYF
CDR3 DNA: TGTGCCATCAGTGACCCGGGGGGAATTCTTGGGCTAGCGGGGGTCGAGCAGTACTTC

J gene: TRBJ1-6
D gene: TRBD1
CDR3 length: 12
V gene: TRBV9
clone size: NA
CDR3 protein: CSSSRWTGEGYF
CDR3 DNA: TGTTCCAGCAGCCGTTGGACAGGGGAAGGGTATTTT

J gene: TRBJ2-7
D gene: TRBD1
CDR3 length: 16
V gene: TRBV18
clone size: NA
CDR3 protein: CASSRVVGQGSYEQYF
CDR3 DNA: TGTGCCAGCTCACGGGTAGTTGGACAGGGTTCCTACGAGCAGTACTTC

J gene: TRBJ1-1
D gene: NA
CDR3 length: 14
V gene: TRBV2
clone size: NA
CDR3 protein: CASSELQLNTEAFF
CDR3 DNA: TGTGCCAGCAGTGAGCTGCAGTTGAACACTGAAGCTTTCTTT

J gene: TRBJ1-1
D gene: NA
CDR3 length: 12
V gene: TRBV28
clone size: NA
CDR3 protein: CASRLRTGEAFF
CDR3 DNA: TGTGCCAGCAGACTAAGGACGGGAGAAGCTTTCTTT

J gene: TRBJ2-7
D gene: TRBD2
CDR3 length: 15
V gene: TRBV19
clone size: NA
CDR3 protein: CASSAASGGPYEQYF
CDR3 DNA: TGTGCCAGTAGTGCCGCTAGCGGGGGGCCTTACGAGCAGTACTTC

J gene: TRBJ2-1
D gene: NA
CDR3 length: 15
V gene: TRBV7-3
clone size: NA
CDR3 protein: CASSLQGSSYNEQFF
CDR3 DNA: TGTGCCAGCAGCTTACAGGGTAGCTCGTACAATGAGCAGTTCTTC

J gene: TRBJ1-1
D gene: TRBD1
CDR3 length: 14
V gene: TRBV7-9
clone size: NA
CDR3 protein: CASSSWTGYTEAFF
CDR3 DNA: TGTGCCAGCAGCTCGTGGACAGGGTACACTGAAGCTTTCTTT

J gene: TRBJ1-5
D gene: TRBD1
CDR3 length: 14
V gene: TRBV2
clone size: few
CDR3 protein: CASTSGQGNQPQHF
CDR3 DNA: TGTGCCAGCACTTCGGGACAGGGGAACCAGCCCCAGCATTTT

J gene: TRBJ2-1
D gene: TRBD1
CDR3 length: 15
V gene: TRBV9
clone size: NA
CDR3 protein: CASSVGDREANEQFF
CDR3 DNA: TGTGCCAGCAGCGTGGGGGACAGGGAGGCCAATGAGCAGTTCTTC

J gene: TRBJ2-5
D gene: TRBD1
CDR3 length: 18
V gene: TRBV7-9
clone size: NA
CDR3 protein: CASRSRGTGGSVSETQYF
CDR3 DNA: TGTGCCAGCAGGTCACGAGGGACAGGGGGCTCGGTTAGTGAGACCCAGTACTTC

J gene: TRBJ1-1
D gene: NA
CDR3 length: 13
V gene: TRBV14
clone size: NA
CDR3 protein: CASATGFNTEAFF
CDR3 DNA: TGTGCCAGCGCAACAGGGTTTAACACTGAAGCTTTCTTT

J gene: TRBJ1-2
D gene: TRBD1
CDR3 length: 15
V gene: TRBV2
clone size: NA
CDR3 protein: CASSVFSGTGSGYTF
CDR3 DNA: TGTGCCAGCAGTGTCTTCTCCGGGACAGGGAGTGGCTACACCTTC

J gene: TRBJ2-7
D gene: NA
CDR3 length: 15
V gene: TRBV4-1
clone size: NA
CDR3 protein: CASSQVGKITREQYF
CDR3 DNA: TGCGCCAGCAGCCAAGTGGGTAAAATCACCAGGGAGCAGTACTTC

J gene: TRBJ1-6
D gene: TRBD1
CDR3 length: 16
V gene: TRBV27
clone size: NA
CDR3 protein: CATRTGGSHYNSPLHF
CDR3 DNA: TGTGCCACCCGGACAGGGGGATCCCACTATAATTCACCCCTCCACTTT

J gene: TRBJ1-2
D gene: NA
CDR3 length: 13
V gene: TRBV2
clone size: NA
CDR3 protein: CASIGTANYGYTF
CDR3 DNA: TGTGCCAGCATCGGAACAGCCAACTATGGCTACACCTTC

J gene: TRBJ1-1
D gene: NA
CDR3 length: 15
V gene: TRBV7-9
clone size: NA
CDR3 protein: CSSGNSIQGFTEAFF
CDR3 DNA: TGTTCCAGCGGAAACAGTATTCAGGGGTTCACTGAAGCTTTCTTT

J gene: TRBJ1-6
D gene: NA
CDR3 length: 14
V gene: TRBV5-4
clone size: NA
CDR3 protein: CASSLIRGDSPLHF
CDR3 DNA: TGTGCCAGCAGCTTGATAAGGGGCGACTCACCCCTCCACTTT

J gene: TRBJ2-3
D gene: TRBD2
CDR3 length: 17
V gene: TRBV7-3
clone size: NA
CDR3 protein: CASSSYRRAGGTDTQYF
CDR3 DNA: TGTGCCAGCAGCTCCTACCGACGGGCGGGGGGCACAGATACGCAGTATTTT

J gene: TRBJ2-3
D gene: NA
CDR3 length: 13
V gene: TRBV5-1
clone size: once
CDR3 protein: CASSPGGRGAQYF
CDR3 DNA: TGCGCCAGCAGCCCCGGAGGCAGGGGTGCGCAGTATTTT

J gene: TRBJ1-1
D gene: NA
CDR3 length: 14
V gene: TRBV19
clone size: few
CDR3 protein: CASSVMTANTEAFF
CDR3 DNA: TGTGCCAGTAGTGTAATGACAGCGAACACTGAAGCTTTCTTT